Listed below are T cell receptor beta chains from one sample, sequenced in a study of response to subunit inactivated influenza vaccine. TCRdb re-analysed the RT-PCR reads in MiXCR, keeping a single row per CDR3 protein. The sample includes around 520,000 distinct CDR3 sequences, roughly 10% of them seen just once. The source material was PBMCs from blood, sampled on the day of vaccination. These receptors were collected from a man aged 50-59 years who received an inactivated influenza vaccine. CDR3s include the opening cysteine and the closing phenylalanine or tryptophan. D genes are given only for firm matches. Size values are once, few and many counts, or a class for expanded clones, and some rows have none.

D	size	J	V	DNA	CDR3
.	few	TRBJ2-2	TRBV14	TGTGCCAGCAGCCCCTACGGGGCAGGGACCGGGGAGCTGTTTTTT	CASSPYGAGTGELFF
TRBD1	many	TRBJ2-7	TRBV28	TGTGCCAGCAGTTTTCCCGGGACAGGGGACGAGCAGTACTTC	CASSFPGTGDEQYF
.	.	TRBJ1-6	TRBV20-1	TGCAGTGCCGACGACAGGAACTATAATTCACCCCTCCACTTT	CSADDRNYNSPLHF
.	.	TRBJ2-5	TRBV7-9	TGTGCCAGCAGCAAGGGGGGGGAGACCCAGTACTTC	CASSKGGETQYF
.	.	TRBJ2-2	TRBV11-2	TGTGCCAGCAGCTTATACACCGGGGGGCTGTTTTTT	CASSLYTGGLFF
TRBD2	.	TRBJ2-1	TRBV27	TGTGCCAGCAGTTCGCGACTAGCCCACAATGAGCAGTTCTTC	CASSSRLAHNEQFF
TRBD1	.	TRBJ2-7	TRBV15	TGTGCCACCAGCAGAGCCGTACAGGGGTACGAGCAGTACTTC	CATSRAVQGYEQYF
TRBD2	.	TRBJ2-3	TRBV6-2/TRBV6-3	TGTGCCAGCAGTTCCAGAGGACTAGCGGGCGACACAGATACGCAGTATTTT	CASSSRGLAGDTDTQYF
.	few	TRBJ1-1	TRBV29-1	TGCAGCGTTGTCTTCAGGCTCGGGAACACTGAAGCTTTCTTT	CSVVFRLGNTEAFF
TRBD2	.	TRBJ2-1	TRBV7-2	TGTGCCAGCAGCTTACAACTAGCGGGGATATACAATGAGCAGTTCTTC	CASSLQLAGIYNEQFF
TRBD1	few	TRBJ2-7	TRBV28	TGTGCCAGCAGCTTACAGGGGCGCACCTACGAGCAGTACTTC	CASSLQGRTYEQYF
.	few	TRBJ1-5	TRBV20-1	TGCAGTGCTAGAGATCCCCAGGTAAACCGGCCCCAGCATTTT	CSARDPQVNRPQHF
.	.	TRBJ2-2	TRBV3-1	TGTGCCAGCAGCCAACGAAGGGGTTCCGGGGAGCTGTTTTTT	CASSQRRGSGELFF
.	many	TRBJ2-2	TRBV18	TGTGCCAGCTCACCACCAACAGGTGCCACCGGGGAGCTGTTTTTT	CASSPPTGATGELFF
TRBD2	many	TRBJ2-1	TRBV6-1	TGTGCCAGCACCAGAGCGGGAGGGTACAATGAGCAGTTCTTC	CASTRAGGYNEQFF
TRBD1	.	TRBJ2-1	TRBV5-6	TGTGCCAGCAGCTTGGAGTTGGACAGGACGTTCGGTCAGTTCTTC	CASSLELDRTFGQFF
TRBD1	once	TRBJ1-1	TRBV7-6	TGTGCCAGCAGCTTAGGGACAGGGCACGGCAACACTGAAGCTTTCTTT	CASSLGTGHGNTEAFF
.	few	TRBJ2-1	TRBV7-9	TGTGCCAGCGGGGGGGGCCTACCTTACAATGAGCAGTTCTTC	CASGGGLPYNEQFF
.	few	TRBJ2-5	TRBV12-3/TRBV12-4	TGTGCCAGCAGTTCGGTCAACCAAGAGACCCAGTACTTC	CASSSVNQETQYF
.	.	TRBJ2-1	TRBV7-3	TGTGCCAGCAGCCCTGCCGGATACAATGAGCAGTTCTTC	CASSPAGYNEQFF
.	few	TRBJ2-7	TRBV20-1	TGCAGTGCTAAGAGGCCAGCAGGGGCATACGAGCAGTACTTC	CSAKRPAGAYEQYF
TRBD1	.	TRBJ2-1	TRBV6-1	TGTGCCAGCAGTGCTTGGACAGGGATCAATGAGCAGTTCTTC	CASSAWTGINEQFF
.	.	TRBJ2-1	TRBV28	TGTGCCAGCAGTTTACCCCGGACCCATCGGGGTTACAATGAGCAGTTCTTC	CASSLPRTHRGYNEQFF
TRBD2	.	TRBJ2-1	TRBV10-3	TGTGCCATCAGTGAGTCTAGCGGGGTCTCCTACAATGAGCAGTTCTTC	CAISESSGVSYNEQFF
.	.	TRBJ2-3	TRBV5-1	TGCGCCAGCTCCACAGGGTTAGATACGCAGTATTTT	CASSTGLDTQYF
TRBD1	many	TRBJ1-1	TRBV20-1	TGCAGTGCTAGGTCCGGGACAGGGGCCGTTGAAGCTTTCTTT	CSARSGTGAVEAFF
.	many	TRBJ1-5	TRBV20-1	TGCAGTGCTGACGCCAGGGGAAGCAATCAGCCCCAGCATTTT	CSADARGSNQPQHF
TRBD2	.	TRBJ2-1	TRBV10-3	TGTGCCATCAGTGACTCCCGTGGGGGGGTAGCGGGAGTCGGCGCCTACAATGAGCAGTTCTTC	CAISDSRGGVAGVGAYNEQFF
TRBD1	.	TRBJ1-6	TRBV7-6	TGTGCCAGCAGCCGGGGGTCAGGGGGGAATTCACCCCTCCACTTT	CASSRGSGGNSPLHF
.	few	TRBJ2-7	TRBV5-1	TGCGCCAGCAGCATAACCTCCCCAGCCGAGCAGTACTTC	CASSITSPAEQYF
.	many	TRBJ2-1	TRBV6-5	TGTGCCAGCAGTTACTCACGTCATGAGCAGTTCTTC	CASSYSRHEQFF
.	few	TRBJ1-5	TRBV12-3/TRBV12-4	TGTGCCAGCGCCCAAGCGGGGTATAGCAATCAGCCCCAGCATTTT	CASAQAGYSNQPQHF
.	.	TRBJ1-1	TRBV12-3/TRBV12-4	TGTGCCAGCAGACCCGTGCTGAACACTGAAGCTTTCTTT	CASRPVLNTEAFF
.	many	TRBJ1-5	TRBV12-3/TRBV12-4	TGTGCCAGCAGGAATAGCAATCAGCCCCAGCATTTT	CASRNSNQPQHF
.	many	TRBJ2-6	TRBV7-2	TGTGCCAGCAGCTTTACGGCCTCTGGGGCCAACGTCCTGACTTTC	CASSFTASGANVLTF
TRBD2	.	TRBJ2-7	TRBV29-1	TGCAGCGTTACCGGACAGGGTGCGGGGACTAGCGGCTACGAGCAGTACTTC	CSVTGQGAGTSGYEQYF
.	.	TRBJ2-2	TRBV4-1	TGCGCCAGCAGCCAAGGCAGGGGAGTGAACACCGGGGAGCTGTTTTTT	CASSQGRGVNTGELFF
TRBD2	.	TRBJ2-1	TRBV20-1	TGCAGTGCCGAAACGACTAGCGGGAGTCGGGATGAGCAGTTCTTC	CSAETTSGSRDEQFF
TRBD1	.	TRBJ1-5	TRBV29-1	TGCAGCGTTTGGGACAGGGGGGAAGGGCAGCCCCAGCATTTT	CSVWDRGEGQPQHF
.	few	TRBJ2-5	TRBV7-2	TGTGCCAGCAGCTTGACGTCGGTCTACCAAGAGACCCAGTACTTC	CASSLTSVYQETQYF
TRBD2	.	TRBJ2-3	TRBV5-1	TGCGCCAGCAGCTTGGCGCTGGGCGGGGGGCCAACATTT	CASSLALGGGPTF
TRBD1	few	TRBJ1-2	TRBV20-1	TGCAGTGCTAGGGACAGGGCCGGCTACACCTTC	CSARDRAGYTF
TRBD2	few	TRBJ2-3	TRBV10-3	TGTGCCATCAGGACTAGCGGGGGGGCCGTAGATACGCAGTATTTT	CAIRTSGGAVDTQYF
.	.	TRBJ2-5	TRBV12-3/TRBV12-4	TGTGCCATATCCCTCGGAGGGTGGAAAGAGACCCAGTACTTC	CAISLGGWKETQYF
.	.	TRBJ1-5	TRBV6-5	TGTGCCAGCAGTTGGAGGGACGGCGGAAAGTATAGCAATCAGCCCCAGCATTTT	CASSWRDGGKYSNQPQHF
.	.	TRBJ2-3	TRBV9	TGTGCCAGCAGCCCTCCGGGCGGGGGCCTCACAGATACGCAGTATTTT	CASSPPGGGLTDTQYF
.	few	TRBJ2-5	TRBV5-1	TGCGCCAGCAGCCCCGGACACCGCCAGGAGACCCAGTACTTC	CASSPGHRQETQYF
.	.	TRBJ1-1	TRBV20-1	TGCAGTGCTAGAGATTTCTCCAGAAACACTGAAGCTTTCTTT	CSARDFSRNTEAFF
TRBD1	few	TRBJ1-1	TRBV7-2	TGTGCCAGCAGCTTTACAGGGGGGGCACTGAGGACTGAAGCTTTCTTT	CASSFTGGALRTEAFF
TRBD1	.	TRBJ2-2	TRBV5-1	TGCGCCAGCAGCCCAGGACAGGGCAGGAACACCGGGGAGCTGTTTTTT	CASSPGQGRNTGELFF
TRBD1	.	TRBJ1-1	TRBV20-1	TGCAGTGCTCGCCGGGACAGGGTTATGGGGGAAGCTTTCTTT	CSARRDRVMGEAFF
.	few	TRBJ1-4	TRBV15	TGTGCCACCAGCGGCCGTCGGGAGGGATATGAAAAACTGTTTTTT	CATSGRREGYEKLFF
.	.	TRBJ1-2	TRBV7-2	TGTGCCAGCAGAAATACCGGATCAGACGGTGGCTACACCTTC	CASRNTGSDGGYTF
.	few	TRBJ2-5	TRBV5-6	TGTGCCAGCAGCTTGGTAACCGTCCAAGAGACCCAGTACTTC	CASSLVTVQETQYF
TRBD1	many	TRBJ2-1	TRBV12-3/TRBV12-4	TGTGCCAGCAGTTTTGGCAGGGGGATCTACAATGAGCAGTTCTTC	CASSFGRGIYNEQFF